This T cell receptor (beta chain) appears in the sequencing data of a study of T cells in Graves' hyperthyroidism and ophthalmopathy. The study's findings and limits: Prediction of ophthalmopathy progression came a median roughly 6.7 months pre-onset.

Hyperthyroidism in the patients, aged 18 to 65, was newly diagnosed and under 2 months in duration. Amplified TCR beta CDR3 regions derived from RNA transcripts. The primer set for the first-round RT-PCR of the TCR CDR3 was HTBI. Via MiXCR, TCRdb re-called the multiplex PCR reads, giving one row per CDR3 protein. The table lists 300,000 to 450,000 distinct CDR3 sequences, roughly 17% of them singletons. This clonotype has a count of ten or more. The antigen remains unidentified. Looked up from germline, CDR1 is LNHDA and CDR2 is SQIVND (reference sequence). CDR3 size: 15 residues. Trimming cost V 6 bases and J 4 bases; bases outside gene matches: 9.

What was sequenced was blood. The TCR originated in a woman in her twenties or thirties with Graves' hyperthyroidism that later progressed to Graves' ophthalmopathy. V is TRBV19 and J is TRBJ1-5; 7 bases are a match to TRBD1. The CDR3 DNA reads TGTGCCAGTAGCTTGATGGGACAGAGAAATCAGCCCCAGCATTTT. This codes for CASSLMGQRNQPQHF.